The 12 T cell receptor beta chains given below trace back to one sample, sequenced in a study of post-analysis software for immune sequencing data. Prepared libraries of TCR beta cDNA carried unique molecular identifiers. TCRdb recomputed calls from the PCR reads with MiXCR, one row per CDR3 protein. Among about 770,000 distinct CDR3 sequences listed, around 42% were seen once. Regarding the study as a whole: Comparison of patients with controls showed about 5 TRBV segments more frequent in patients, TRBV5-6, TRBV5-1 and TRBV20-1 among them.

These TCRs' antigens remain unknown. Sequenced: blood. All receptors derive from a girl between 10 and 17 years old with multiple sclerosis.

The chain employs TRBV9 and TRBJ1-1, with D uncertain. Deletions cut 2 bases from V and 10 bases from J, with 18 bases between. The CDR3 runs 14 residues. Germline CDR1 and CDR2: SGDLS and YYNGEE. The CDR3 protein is CASSVSGDGLGAFF. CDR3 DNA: TGTGCCAGCAGCGTCAGCGGGGATGGACTGGGAGCTTTCTTT.

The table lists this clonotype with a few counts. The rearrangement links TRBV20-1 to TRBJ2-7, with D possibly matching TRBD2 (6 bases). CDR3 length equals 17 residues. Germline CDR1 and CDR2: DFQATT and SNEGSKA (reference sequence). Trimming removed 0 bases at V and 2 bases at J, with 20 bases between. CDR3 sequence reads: CSARDVTHKRGTYEQYF. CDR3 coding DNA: TGCAGTGCTAGAGACGTTACCCATAAACGGGGGACCTACGAGCAGTACTTC.

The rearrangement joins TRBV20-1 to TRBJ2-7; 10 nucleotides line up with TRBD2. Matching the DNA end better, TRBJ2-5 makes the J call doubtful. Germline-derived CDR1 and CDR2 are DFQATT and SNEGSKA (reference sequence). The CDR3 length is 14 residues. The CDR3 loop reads CSVESREREGTQYF. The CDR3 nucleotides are TGCAGTGTCGAAAGTCGGGAGCGGGAGGGGACCCAGTACTTC.

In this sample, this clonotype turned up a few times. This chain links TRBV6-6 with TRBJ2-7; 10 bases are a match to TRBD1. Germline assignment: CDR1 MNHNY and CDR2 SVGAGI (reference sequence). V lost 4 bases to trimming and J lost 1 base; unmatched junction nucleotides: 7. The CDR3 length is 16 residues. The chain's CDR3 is CASSSNRDRGSYEQYF. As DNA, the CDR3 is TGTGCCAGCAGTTCGAATAGGGACAGGGGATCCTACGAGCAGTACTTC.

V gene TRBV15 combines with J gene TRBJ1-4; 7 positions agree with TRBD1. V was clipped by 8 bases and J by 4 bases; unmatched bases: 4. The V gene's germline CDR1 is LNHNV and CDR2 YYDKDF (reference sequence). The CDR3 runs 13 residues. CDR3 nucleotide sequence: TGTGCCACCCGGGACAGTGATAATGAAAAACTGTTTTTT. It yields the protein CATRDSDNEKLFF.

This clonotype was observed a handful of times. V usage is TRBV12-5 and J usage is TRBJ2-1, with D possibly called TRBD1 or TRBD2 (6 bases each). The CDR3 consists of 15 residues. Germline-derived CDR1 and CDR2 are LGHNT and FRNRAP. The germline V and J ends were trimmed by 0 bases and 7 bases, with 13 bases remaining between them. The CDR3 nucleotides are TGTGCTAGTGGTTTGGTAGTTTTAGGGGGGAATGAGCAGTTCTTC. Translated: CASGLVVLGGNEQFF. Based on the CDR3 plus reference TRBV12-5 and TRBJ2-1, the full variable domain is DARVTQTPRHKVTEMGQEVTMRCQPILGHNTVFWYRQTMMQGLELLAYFRNRAPLDDSGMPKDRFSAEMPDATLATLKIQPSEPRDSAVYFCASGLVVLGGNEQFFGPGTRLTVL.

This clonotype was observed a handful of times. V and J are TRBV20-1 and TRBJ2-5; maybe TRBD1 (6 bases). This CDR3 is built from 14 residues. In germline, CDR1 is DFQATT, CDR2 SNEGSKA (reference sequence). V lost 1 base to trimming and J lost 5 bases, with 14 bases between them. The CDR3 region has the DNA TGCAGTGCTAGAGTATCAGGGGCGCGGGAGACCCAGTACTTC. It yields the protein CSARVSGARETQYF.

CDR3 bases: TGTGCCAGCAGCTTGGACACCGGGGCCGATGAAAAACTGTTTTTT. This gives the protein CASSLDTGADEKLFF. J is TRBJ1-4 and V is TRBV7-9; D is perhaps TRBD1 (5 bases). Germline V gives CDR1 SEHNR, CDR2 FQNEAQ (reference sequence). The CDR3 has 15 residues. The germline V and J ends were trimmed by 3 bases and 6 bases, with 14 bases remaining between them. Variable domain in full (rest from reference TRBV7-9 and TRBJ1-4): DTGVSQNPRHKITKRGQNVTFRCDPISEHNRLYWYRQTLGQGPEFLTYFQNEAQLEKSRLLSDRFSAERPKGSFSTLEIQRTEQGDSAMYLCASSLDTGADEKLFFGSGTQLSVL.

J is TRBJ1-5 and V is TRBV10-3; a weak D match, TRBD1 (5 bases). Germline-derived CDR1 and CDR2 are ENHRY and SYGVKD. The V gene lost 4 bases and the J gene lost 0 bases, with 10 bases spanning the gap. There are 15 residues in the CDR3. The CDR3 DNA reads TGTGCCATCAGTGGGGGCAGCCCTAGCAATCAGCCCCAGCATTTT. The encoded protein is CAISGGSPSNQPQHF.

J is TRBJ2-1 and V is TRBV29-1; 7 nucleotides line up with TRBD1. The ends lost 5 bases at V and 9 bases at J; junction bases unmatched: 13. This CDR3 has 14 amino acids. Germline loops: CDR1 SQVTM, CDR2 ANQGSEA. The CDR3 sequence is CSVKRGHLLGEQFF. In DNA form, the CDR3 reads TGCAGCGTTAAAAGGGGGCATCTACTGGGTGAGCAGTTCTTC.

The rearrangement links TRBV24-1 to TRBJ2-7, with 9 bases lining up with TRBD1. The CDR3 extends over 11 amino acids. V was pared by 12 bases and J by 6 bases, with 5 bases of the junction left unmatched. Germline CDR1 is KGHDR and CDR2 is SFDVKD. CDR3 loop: CAAGQGIEQYF. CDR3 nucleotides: TGTGCCGCTGGACAGGGGATCGAGCAGTACTTC.

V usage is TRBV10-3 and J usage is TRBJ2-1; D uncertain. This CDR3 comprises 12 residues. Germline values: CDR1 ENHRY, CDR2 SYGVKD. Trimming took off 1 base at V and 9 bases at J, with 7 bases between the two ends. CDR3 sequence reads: CAISELDVEQFF. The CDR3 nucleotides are TGTGCCATCAGTGAGTTGGATGTTGAGCAGTTCTTC.